Included here is one T cell receptor (beta chain) sequence, with context. What it binds is not known. It was with 60 Vbeta and 13 Jbeta primers that the PCR ran. TCRdb keeps only in-frame clones here, not all; method: immunoSEQ multiplex PCR. The top ten hold roughly 3% of the sample, which has roughly 100,000 clones, 60% to 75% seen once. This specimen belongs to a study of cytomegalovirus exposure and HLA in healthy donors. As for the study in general: An earlier analysis identified more than 90 million unique TCR beta sequences in about 179 million T cells. General study points: In a later analysis, at a false discovery rate of 0.05, under 20,000 TCR beta sequences matched HLA alleles. When analyzed later, a missense DCLRE1C variant was found to be linked to TCR beta V- and J-gene trimming. The number of N-insertions in an Asian-associated ancestry cluster was reportedly below the roughly 620-donor mean in a later analysis.

The clonotype originates from a male donor in good health and CMV-seropositive. The sample comprised PBMCs.

This CDR3 reads CASSRGPRETQYF. As DNA, the CDR3 is TGCGCCAGCAGCCGGGGGCCGCGGGAGACCCAGTACTTC. J is TRBJ2-5 and V is TRBV4-1; TRBD1 might be the D (6 bases). The germline V and J ends were trimmed by 4 bases and 5 bases, with 11 bases remaining between them. The CDR3 has 13 amino acids. CDR1 is MGHRA, CDR2 YSYEKL, per germline.